The 32 T cell receptor beta chains listed next were all sequenced from one sample in a study of CD8 T cells in Susac syndrome. RNA was extracted with the RNeasy kit, and a quantity of roughly 0.5 to 1 ug was reverse transcribed using random hexamers. TCRdb fed the immunoSEQ multiplex PCR reads into MiXCR, producing one record per CDR3 protein. The sample holds a few hundred thousand distinct CDR3 sequences, 95% seen once. The sequenced material came from CD4+ T cells from PBMCs. The receptors derive from a human donor with multiple sclerosis.

This chain uses TRBV12-5 with TRBJ1-3, with D possibly being TRBD1 (6 bases). Trimming removed 6 bases at V and 0 bases at J, with 12 bases between. Germline V gene data show CDR1 as LGHNT and CDR2 as FRNRAP. The CDR3 has 15 amino acids. The CDR3, as DNA: TGTGCTAGTGGCGGGACACTGTTCTCTGGAAACACCATATATTTT. Encoded protein: CASGGTLFSGNTIYF.

The chain is built from TRBV29-1 and TRBJ1-1; 10 bases are shared with TRBD1. Trimming took 2 bases from V and 4 from J; bases not matched to a gene: 4. There are 14 residues in the CDR3. Germline values: CDR1 SQVTM, CDR2 ANQGSEA. DNA of the CDR3: TGCAGCGTTGAAAGAGGACAGGGGGTCACTGAAGCTTTCTTT. It is translated as CSVERGQGVTEAFF.

The chain combines TRBV30 with TRBJ2-3; the D gene could be TRBD1 or TRBD2 (5 bases each). The V gene lost 2 bases and the J gene lost 2 bases, with 11 bases spanning the gap. The CDR3 extends over 14 amino acids. Germline loops: CDR1 GTSNPN, CDR2 SVGIG (reference sequence). This chain's CDR3 is CAWSSGTFTDTQYF. The CDR3 region has the DNA TGTGCCTGGAGTTCTGGGACGTTCACAGATACGCAGTATTTT.

The chain links TRBV29-1 to TRBJ1-1; D is undetermined. V lost 4 bases to trimming and J lost 11 bases, with 11 bases between them. The CDR3 has 10 amino acids. CDR1 SQVTM and CDR2 ANQGSEA come from the germline V gene. This chain's CDR3 is CSVVIGMAFF. CDR3 nucleotide sequence: TGCAGCGTTGTCATCGGGATGGCTTTCTTT.

V and J are TRBV11-2 and TRBJ2-7, with D tentatively TRBD2 (6 bases). The CDR3 consists of 13 residues. Germline CDR1 reads SGHAT; CDR2 reads FQNNGV. With 5 bases removed from V and 3 bases from J, the gap between germline ends came to 11 bases. CDR3 amino acids: CASSPGTYYEQYF. CDR3 nucleotide sequence: TGTGCCAGCAGCCCGGGGACTTACTACGAGCAGTACTTC.

The chain uses TRBV20-1 and TRBJ1-1, with TRBD1 matching over 9 bases. CDR3 length equals 13 residues. The germline CDR1 and CDR2 sequences are DFQATT and SNEGSKA (reference sequence). V was clipped by 6 bases and J by 4 bases; unmatched bases: 6. The CDR3 DNA sequence: TGCAGTGCCCTTACAGGGGGCGGCACTGAAGCTTTCTTT. It encodes CSALTGGGTEAFF.

This clonotype was seen a single time. V and J are TRBV5-4 and TRBJ2-1; D gene ambiguous. V lost 2 bases and J lost 9, with 12 bases in between. CDR1 is SGHNT, CDR2 YYREEE, per germline (reference sequence). The CDR3 sequence is 13 residues long. CDR3 amino acids: CASSLAPGVEQFF. The CDR3 region has the DNA TGTGCCAGCAGCTTAGCCCCTGGGGTTGAGCAGTTCTTC.

V usage is TRBV30 and J usage is TRBJ1-2; perhaps TRBD1 as D (5 bases). Deletions cut 5 bases from V and 3 bases from J, with 13 bases between. The CDR3 is 13 amino acids. Per the germline V gene, CDR1 is GTSNPN and CDR2 is SVGIG (reference sequence). CDR3 sequence (DNA): TGTGCCTGGCAAGTCCAGGGCTACTATGGCTACACCTTC. Translated, it gives CAWQVQGYYGYTF.

This chain uses TRBV30 with TRBJ2-4; no reliable D call. This CDR3 is 13 amino acids long. Trimming took off 4 bases at V and 4 bases at J, with 11 bases between the two ends. In germline, CDR1 is GTSNPN, CDR2 SVGIG (reference sequence). This CDR3 is CAWNGQLKNIQYF. In nucleotides, the CDR3 is TGTGCCTGGAATGGGCAGTTGAAAAACATTCAGTACTTC.

The gene calls are TRBV28 and TRBJ2-2, with D tentatively TRBD1 (5 bases). Germline V gene lookup returns CDR1 MDHEN and CDR2 SYDVKM. CDR3 length: 14 residues. V lost 6 bases and J lost 3, with 11 bases in between. This CDR3 reads CASSAQQDTGELFF. CDR3 sequence (DNA): TGTGCCAGCAGCGCCCAACAGGACACCGGGGAGCTGTTTTTT.

The chain recombines TRBV3-1 with TRBJ1-1; maybe TRBD1 (6 bases). Germline values: CDR1 LGHDT, CDR2 YNNKEL (reference sequence). V lost 1 base to trimming and J lost 11 bases, with 11 bases between them. The CDR3 totals 12 residues. The CDR3 is CASSQGQGWAFF. CDR3 sequence (DNA): TGTGCCAGCAGCCAAGGGCAGGGGTGGGCTTTCTTT.

V usage is TRBV5-1 and J usage is TRBJ1-2; D uncertain. Looked up from germline, CDR1 is SGHRS and CDR2 is YFSETQ. This CDR3 is built from 14 residues. Trimming took 0 bases from V and 6 from J, leaving 12 bases between them. The chain's CDR3 is CASSLGQDADGYTF. The DNA of the CDR3 is TGCGCCAGCAGCTTGGGTCAGGATGCGGATGGCTACACCTTC.

Concerning this clonotype: The junction shows a germline mismatch at one end, possibly a read error. The chain has TRBV7-7 and TRBJ2-1; 8 bases align to TRBD2. CDR1 is SSHAT and CDR2 is FNYEAQ in the germline V gene (reference sequence). This CDR3 is built from 14 residues. CDR3 nucleotide sequence: TGTGCTAGCAGCTTAGCGGGGCCGAACAATGAGCAGTTCTTC. This sequence encodes CASSLAGPNNEQFF. The entire variable domain, with the rest obtained from reference TRBV7-7 and TRBJ2-1, is as follows: GAGVSQSPRYKVTKRGQDVTLRCDPISSHATLYWYQQALGQGPEFLTYFNYEAQPDKSGLPSDRFSAERPEGSISTLTIQRTEQRDSAMYRCASSLAGPNNEQFFGPGTRLTVL.

This chain uses TRBV9 with TRBJ2-3; D is unclear. This CDR3 region has 15 residues. Looked up from germline, CDR1 is SGDLS and CDR2 is YYNGEE. V lost 0 bases to trimming and J lost 4 bases, with 12 bases between them. The CDR3, as DNA: TGTGCCAGCAGCGTAGCTAGTCTCCCCCCAGATACGCAGTATTTT. It specifies CASSVASLPPDTQYF.

The chain employs TRBV20-1 and TRBJ2-3; the D is unclear. V lost 6 bases and J 4 bases, leaving 11 bases between the germline ends. From germline, CDR1 is DFQATT and CDR2 SNEGSKA (reference sequence). CDR3 length equals 12 residues. The CDR3 region has the DNA TGCAGTGCCGGCTTACGATCAGATACGCAGTATTTT. This gives the protein CSAGLRSDTQYF.

The gene calls are TRBV12-3 or TRBV12-4 and TRBJ1-5; TRBD1 is a possible D gene (5 bases). This CDR3 has 14 residues. Trimming took off 8 bases at V and 7 bases at J, with 18 bases between the two ends. This CDR3 is CASAPGGRSQPQHF. The DNA for the CDR3 is TGTGCCAGCGCCCCGGGGGGTAGGAGCCAGCCCCAGCATTTT.

V usage is TRBV3-1 and J usage is TRBJ2-5, with unresolved D. Germline V gene data show CDR1 as LGHDT and CDR2 as YNNKEL (reference sequence). This CDR3 has 13 amino acids. The germline V and J ends were trimmed by 1 base and 7 bases, with 10 bases remaining between them. CDR3 sequence reads: CASSQVRRGTQYF. The CDR3 DNA is TGTGCCAGCAGCCAAGTCCGAAGAGGGACCCAGTACTTC.

The chain couples TRBV5-1 to TRBJ2-1; D remains unclear. CDR1 and CDR2 (germline): SGHRS, YFSETQ. The V end was cut by 5 bases, the J end by 13 bases, with 19 bases between. The CDR3 totals 13 residues. The chain's CDR3 is CASRRPSGFDQFF. The CDR3 region has the DNA TGCGCCAGCAGACGTCCTTCTGGTTTCGACCAGTTCTTC.

The V and J genes are TRBV18 and TRBJ1-5; D is uncertain. Trimming removed 2 bases at V and 3 bases at J, with 11 bases between. The CDR3 totals 15 residues. The germline CDR1 and CDR2 sequences are KGHSH and LQKENI. The CDR3 here is CASSPSDISNQPQHF. The CDR3 nucleotides are TGTGCCAGCTCACCAAGCGACATCTCCAATCAGCCCCAGCATTTT.

The rearrangement joins TRBV20-1 to TRBJ2-5, with TRBD2 matching 13 bases. CDR1 and CDR2 (germline): DFQATT, SNEGSKA (reference sequence). CDR3 size: 16 residues. V lost 2 bases and J lost 1; bases outside the gene matches: 4. For the CDR3, the DNA is TGCAGTGCTAGACCCGGGACTAGCGGGGTCCAAGAGACCCAGTACTTC. Its protein product is CSARPGTSGVQETQYF.

This rearrangement joins TRBV3-1 to TRBJ2-5; 7 nucleotides match TRBD2. Germline assignment: CDR1 LGHDT and CDR2 YNNKEL (reference sequence). J gave up 3 bases and V 3 bases, and 7 bases lay outside the gene matches. The CDR3 has 15 residues. The CDR3 loop reads CASSHNPGLKETQYF. The CDR3 nucleotides are TGTGCCAGCAGCCATAACCCGGGACTAAAAGAGACCCAGTACTTC.

The rearrangement links TRBV20-1 to TRBJ1-6; D unclear. The CDR3 consists of 16 residues. Germline values: CDR1 DFQATT, CDR2 SNEGSKA (reference sequence). Between the trimmed V and J ends, which lost 6 bases and 4 bases, there was a span of 19 bases. CDR3 protein: CSATPGSSKYNSPLHF. The CDR3 DNA reads as TGCAGTGCCACCCCGGGGTCCTCAAAATATAATTCACCCCTCCACTTT.

The chain has TRBV30 and TRBJ2-1; 12 nucleotides agree with TRBD2. Germline V gives CDR1 GTSNPN, CDR2 SVGIG (reference sequence). The junction had 9 bases not matched to a gene; V was cut back by 8 bases and J by 4 bases. The CDR3 loop spans 15 amino acids. CDR3 DNA: TGTGCCCGCAAGGGGCTAGCGGGGGGGTACAATGAGCAGTTCTTC. It is translated as CARKGLAGGYNEQFF.

The rearrangement uses TRBV3-1 and TRBJ2-3, with 13 nucleotides matching TRBD2. The length of the CDR3 is 15 residues. V lost 3 bases, J lost 8 bases, and 5 bases stayed unmatched. Per germline, CDR1 LGHDT and CDR2 YNNKEL (reference sequence). The CDR3 loop reads CASSQGLAGLSTQYF. CDR3 bases: TGTGCCAGCAGCCAGGGACTAGCGGGACTAAGTACGCAGTATTTT.

The chain carries TRBV20-1 and TRBJ1-5; maybe TRBD1 (6 bases). In germline, CDR1 is DFQATT, CDR2 SNEGSKA (reference sequence). The CDR3 spans 14 residues. V dropped 7 bases and J dropped 2 bases, with 15 bases sitting between them. Here the CDR3 reads CSVPQGSGNQPQHF. CDR3 in DNA: TGCAGTGTCCCACAGGGTTCGGGCAATCAGCCCCAGCATTTT.

The chain recombines TRBV27 with TRBJ1-1; no clear D gene. Trimming took off 7 bases at V and 1 base at J, with 10 bases between the two ends. The germline gives CDR1 MNHEY, CDR2 SMNVEV (reference sequence). CDR3 length: 13 amino acids. The CDR3 is CASKWSQNTEAFF. The CDR3 DNA is TGTGCCAGCAAGTGGTCACAGAACACTGAAGCTTTCTTT.

This rearrangement joins TRBV2 to TRBJ2-5; D possibly corresponds to TRBD1 (5 bases). The V gene lost 10 bases and the J gene lost 1 base, with 13 bases spanning the gap. Germline CDR1 SNHLY, CDR2 FYNNEI. There are 13 residues in the CDR3. The CDR3 region has the DNA TGTGCCACCCATAGGGGCAGCCAAGAGACCCAGTACTTC. It is translated as CATHRGSQETQYF.

The chain uses TRBV7-2 and TRBJ1-2; D is unclear. Trimming cost V 1 base and J 2 bases, with 11 bases left between them. CDR1 and CDR2 from the germline V gene are SGHTA and FQGNSA. This CDR3 has 15 residues. In nucleotides, the CDR3 is TGTGCCAGCAGCTTAGAGGGTCACGGGAACTATGGCTACACCTTC. It specifies CASSLEGHGNYGYTF.

This chain connects TRBV9 to TRBJ1-6; a weak D match, TRBD1 (5 bases). The V end was cut by 2 bases, the J end by 6 bases, with 12 bases between. The CDR3 consists of 15 residues. CDR1 and CDR2 from the germline V gene are SGDLS and YYNGEE. Written as DNA, the CDR3 is TGTGCCAGCAGCGTGCAGGGTAACCTTAATTCACCCCTCCACTTT. Its protein is CASSVQGNLNSPLHF. Full variable domain (remainder filled in from reference TRBV9 and TRBJ1-6): DSGVTQTPKHLITATGQRVTLRCSPRSGDLSVYWYQQSLDQGLQFLIQYYNGEERAKGNILERFSAQQFPDLHSELNLSSLELGDSALYFCASSVQGNLNSPLHFGNGTRLTVT.

The chain carries TRBV2 and TRBJ1-1, with 7 bases lining up with TRBD1. V was clipped by 6 bases and J by 4 bases; unmatched bases: 8. The CDR3 totals 14 residues. Germline V gene sequence: CDR1 SNHLY, CDR2 FYNNEI. CDR3 nucleotide sequence: TGTGCCAGCAGGATCAGGGGGTTACGCACTGAAGCTTTCTTT. It is translated as CASRIRGLRTEAFF.

The V call is TRBV24-1, the J call TRBJ1-2; D is uncertain. This CDR3 is built from 17 residues. Between the trimmed V and J ends, which lost 0 bases and 0 bases, there was a span of 13 bases. Germline V gene lookup returns CDR1 KGHDR and CDR2 SFDVKD. The CDR3 coding sequence is TGTGCCACCAGTGATTTGCCCGGGCGATTAGCTAACTATGGCTACACCTTC. Translated, it gives CATSDLPGRLANYGYTF.

This rearrangement joins TRBV18 to TRBJ2-7; D may be TRBD1 (5 bases). Deletions cut 2 bases from V and 6 bases from J, with 11 bases between. The CDR3 is 13 amino acids. Germline CDR1 is KGHSH and CDR2 is LQKENI. Written as DNA, the CDR3 is TGTGCCAGCTCACCAGCCAGGGCTCGCGAGCAGTACTTC. Translated: CASSPARAREQYF.